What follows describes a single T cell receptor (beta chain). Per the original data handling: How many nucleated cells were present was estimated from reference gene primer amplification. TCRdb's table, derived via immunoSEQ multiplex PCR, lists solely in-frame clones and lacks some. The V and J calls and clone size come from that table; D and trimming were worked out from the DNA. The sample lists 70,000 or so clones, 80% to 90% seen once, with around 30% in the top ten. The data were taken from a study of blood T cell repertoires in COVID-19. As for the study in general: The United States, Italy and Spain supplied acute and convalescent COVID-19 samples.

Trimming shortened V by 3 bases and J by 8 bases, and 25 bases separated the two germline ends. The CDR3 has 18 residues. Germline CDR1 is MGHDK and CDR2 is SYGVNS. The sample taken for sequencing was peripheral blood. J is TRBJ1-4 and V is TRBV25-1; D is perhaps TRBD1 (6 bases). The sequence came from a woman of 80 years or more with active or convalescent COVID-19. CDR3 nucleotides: TGTGCCAGCAGTGACTCTACCGGCGCAGGGGCTCGACGGGAAAAACTGTTTTTT. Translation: CASSDSTGAGARREKLFF. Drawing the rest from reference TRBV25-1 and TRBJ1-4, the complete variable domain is EADIYQTPRYLVIGTGKKITLECSQTMGHDKMYWYQQDPGMELHLIHYSYGVNSTEKGDLSSESTVSRIRTEHFPLTLESARPSHTSQYLCASSDSTGAGARREKLFFGSGTQLSVL.